This note documents a single T cell receptor (beta chain) sequence. Its antigen is still unknown. J gave up 3 bases and V 0 bases, and 11 bases lay outside the gene matches. CDR1 and CDR2 from the germline V gene are LGHNA and YNFKEQ. This CDR3 comprises 18 residues. In the PCR, 60 Vbeta and 13 Jbeta primers were used. This table comes from immunoSEQ multiplex PCR, and its TCRdb copy is limited to in-frame clones, with some not included. This repertoire shows approximately 160,000 clones, roughly 80% found once; its top ten account for under 7.5%. This sample is drawn from a study of cytomegalovirus exposure and HLA in healthy donors. Overall study findings and caveats: Associated with HLA alleles at 0.05 false discovery rate in a later analysis were 15,000 to 20,000 TCR beta sequences. Because they were indistinguishable, some V segments, including TRBV6-2 and TRBV6-3, were excluded. In a later analysis, TCR beta V- and J-gene trimming was associated with a missense DCLRE1C variant.

The specimen sequenced was PBMCs. This sequence was found in a man aged 25-45 years in good health and CMV-seropositive. The gene calls are TRBV4-2 and TRBJ2-1; 7 bases agree with TRBD2. DNA of the CDR3: TGTGCCAGCAGCCAAGATTTGCTGGCGGGAGTCGGCTACAATGAGCAGTTCTTC. Amino acids: CASSQDLLAGVGYNEQFF.